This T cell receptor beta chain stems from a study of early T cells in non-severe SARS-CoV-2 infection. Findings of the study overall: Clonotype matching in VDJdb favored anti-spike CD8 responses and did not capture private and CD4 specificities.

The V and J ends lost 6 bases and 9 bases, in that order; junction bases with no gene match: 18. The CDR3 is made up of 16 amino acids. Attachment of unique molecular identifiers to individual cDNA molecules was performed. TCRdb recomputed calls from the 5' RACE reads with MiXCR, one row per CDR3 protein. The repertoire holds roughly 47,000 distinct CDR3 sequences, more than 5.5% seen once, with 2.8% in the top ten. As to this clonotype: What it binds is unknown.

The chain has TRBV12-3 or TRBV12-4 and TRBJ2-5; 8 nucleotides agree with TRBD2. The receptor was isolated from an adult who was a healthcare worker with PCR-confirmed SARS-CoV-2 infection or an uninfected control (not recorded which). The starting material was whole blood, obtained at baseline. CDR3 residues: CASSPSRGGPVAAQYF. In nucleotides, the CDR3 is TGTGCCAGCAGCCCTTCTCGCGGGGGGCCAGTCGCGGCCCAGTACTTC.